The TCR beta chain described here comes from a study of blood T cell repertoires in COVID-19. In the study overall: COVID-19 samples, acute and convalescent, were from the United States, Italy and Spain.

This clone was seen more than once but under ten times. The length of the CDR3 is 16 residues. The germline CDR1 and CDR2 sequences are MNHEY and SVGAGI. V gave up 0 bases and J gave up 6 bases; unmatched junction bases: 7. Using immunoSEQ multiplex PCR, the repertoire was profiled, and TCRdb retains in-frame clones only, with some absent. The sample records some 320,000 clones, 87% being singletons. The chain uses TRBV6-5 and TRBJ2-7; 11 nucleotides align to TRBD1. The sample was PBMCs or T cells enriched from blood (not recorded which). This receptor was taken from a young woman who had recovered from COVID-19. The DNA for the CDR3 is TGTGCCAGCAGTTACTCACCCGGACAGGGGGCCGGCGAGCAGTACTTC. Protein: CASSYSPGQGAGEQYF.